The TCR beta chain under discussion was sequenced for a study of blood T cell repertoires in COVID-19. Study information: Specimens from acute and convalescent COVID-19 originated in the United States, Italy and Spain. From T cells, B-cell-depleted T cells, or PBMCs came the material, which was cDNA or gDNA.

In the authors' workflow: Amplification with reference gene primers provided the estimates of nucleated cell counts. Method: immunoSEQ multiplex PCR; TCRdb's copy keeps in-frame clones and lacks some. For V, J and clone size, that table is used; D and trimming come from the DNA. In the table there are roughly 170,000 clones, approximately 80% of which are singletons. The CDR3 is 15 residues long. Trimming removed 3 bases at V and 7 bases at J, with 18 bases between. Germline CDR1 is MGHDK and CDR2 is SYGVNS. The origin of this receptor is a human donor in a cohort sampled during active COVID-19. Sequencing used peripheral blood. The rearrangement uses TRBV25-1 and TRBJ2-5; D is unclear. The CDR3 protein is CASSEDYRVLGTQYF. CDR3 DNA sequence: TGTGCCAGCAGTGAGGATTACCGGGTCCTGGGGACCCAGTACTTC.